This T cell receptor (beta chain) came from a study of shared clonotypes between healthy human individuals. Study-level information: CD8 memory received one plate per donor, CD8 naive two, CD4 memory three and CD4 naive three.

Terminally differentiated effector memory CD45RA+ cells were excluded by CCR7 positive selection of CD45RO-negative cells. Healthy adults negative for HIV, lacking recent acute infections or vaccinations, served as donors. Sequencing was performed with immunoSEQ multiplex PCR; in TCRdb, only in-frame clones are kept and a portion is missing. The table has about 2 million clones, over 85% seen once. The CDR3 runs 16 residues. Germline CDR1 and CDR2: MGHRA and YSYEKL. V was trimmed by 1 base and J by 2 bases, leaving 11 bases between them. Study-level results: Naive subsets typically showed greater estimated richness than memory subsets.

Concerning this clone itself: No antigen is known for it.

The sequencing sample was made of naive CD8+ T cells sorted from blood. The TCR was taken from a man between 18 and 35 years old in good health. The genes are TRBV4-1 and TRBJ2-2; tentatively, D is TRBD1 (5 bases). CDR3 sequence reads: CASSQATDTNTGELFF. CDR3 in DNA: TGCGCCAGCAGCCAAGCTACGGACACCAACACCGGGGAGCTGTTTTTT.